This entry lists 3 T cell receptor beta chains sequenced from one sample in a study of OX40 agonist ivuxolimab in advanced cancers. The table came from immunoSEQ multiplex PCR; TCRdb's copy has only in-frame clones and leaves some out. This table holds 99,000 or so clones, approximately 94% found once. Specimen: CD4+ or CD8+ T cells sorted from blood, collected in a trial of the OX40 agonist ivuxolimab. Receptors originate from an adult with an advanced solid tumor such as melanoma, head and neck, liver or kidney cancer.

The genes are TRBV5-6 and TRBJ1-3; D ambiguous. The germline CDR1 and CDR2 sequences are SGHDT and YYEEEE. V was pared by 4 bases and J by 0 bases, with 8 bases between. The CDR3 runs to 14 residues. CDR3: CASSRGLSGNTIYF. For the CDR3, the DNA is TGTGCCAGCAGCCGAGGCCTCTCTGGAAACACCATATATTTT.

This chain joins TRBV2 and TRBJ2-2; D unclear. The CDR3 covers 12 residues. Per the germline V gene, CDR1 is SNHLY and CDR2 is FYNNEI. V was trimmed by 10 bases and J by 4 bases, leaving 10 bases between them. The CDR3 reads CATRSFTGELFF. In DNA form, the CDR3 reads TGTGCCACCCGAAGTTTCACCGGGGAGCTGTTTTTT. Combining the CDR3 with reference TRBV2 and TRBJ2-2 gives the whole variable domain EPEVTQTPSHQVTQMGQEVILRCVPISNHLYFYWYRQILGQKVEFLVSFYNNEISEKSEIFDDQFSVERPDGSNFTLKIRSTKLEDSAMYFCATRSFTGELFFGEGSRLTVL.

The chain has TRBV5-1 and TRBJ2-5; the D gene is possibly TRBD1 (6 bases). The CDR3 has 13 residues. Germline values: CDR1 SGHRS, CDR2 YFSETQ. Trimming cost V 0 bases and J 7 bases, with 10 bases left between them. CDR3 coding DNA: TGCGCCAGCAGCTTGGAAGGCAGGGGGACCCAGTACTTC. Protein: CASSLEGRGTQYF.